These 19 T cell receptor beta chains share one sample of origin, sequenced in a study of identical twins. TCRdb reanalysed the 5' RACE reads using MiXCR and keeps one entry per CDR3 protein. The repertoire has roughly 500,000 distinct CDR3 sequences, approximately 22% of them found once; the top ten carry about 0.99%. This same sample was also taken into another study, of T cells expressing NK-cell markers.

Material for sequencing was CD4+ T cells sorted from blood. These receptors were taken from a woman aged 18 to 35 in good health.

This chain links TRBV5-1 with TRBJ2-7; weak D call: TRBD2 (5 bases). With 0 bases removed from V and 4 bases from J, the gap between germline ends came to 17 bases. The CDR3 runs to 16 residues. CDR1 and CDR2 from the germline V gene are SGHRS and YFSETQ. The CDR3 loop is CASSLGPSRAAYEQYF. Written as DNA, the CDR3 is TGCGCCAGCAGCTTGGGCCCCTCGAGGGCCGCTTACGAGCAGTACTTC. The whole variable domain, remainder taken from reference TRBV5-1 and TRBJ2-7, is KAGVTQTPRYLIKTRGQQVTLSCSPISGHRSVSWYQQTPGQGLQFLFEYFSETQRNKGNFPGRFSGRQFSNSRSEMNVSTLELGDSALYLCASSLGPSRAAYEQYFGPGTRLTVT.

The rearrangement joins TRBV11-2 to TRBJ2-1, with D perhaps TRBD2 (6 bases). The V gene lost 2 bases and the J gene lost 9 bases, with 23 bases spanning the gap. There are 17 residues in the CDR3. Looked up from germline, CDR1 is SGHAT and CDR2 is FQNNGV. Here the CDR3 DNA reads TGTGCCAGCAGCTTACCTCGAAGCGGGTGGGGAATGGGTGAGCAGTTCTTC. It translates to CASSLPRSGWGMGEQFF.

This clonotype was seen only a few times. This chain links TRBV4-3 with TRBJ2-6, with D unclear. This CDR3 is built from 17 residues. Germline V gene lookup returns CDR1 LGHNA and CDR2 YSLEER. Deletions cut 3 bases from V and 0 bases from J, with 12 bases between. The CDR3 bases are TGCGCCAGCAGCCATGGTCCAGGCGTCTCTGGGGCCAACGTCCTGACTTTC. Translated: CASSHGPGVSGANVLTF.

This chain uses TRBV20-1 with TRBJ2-7; unclear D gene. The CDR3 is 11 amino acids. The V end lost 6 bases, the J end lost 2 bases, and 8 bases lay between the germline ends. The germline V gene has CDR1 DFQATT and CDR2 SNEGSKA (reference sequence). The CDR3: CSAGRTYEQYF. The CDR3 DNA reads TGCAGTGCCGGACGTACCTACGAGCAGTACTTC.

The chain uses TRBV24-1 and TRBJ2-2; 8 nucleotides line up with TRBD1. The CDR3 consists of 16 residues. J gave up 2 bases and V 3 bases, and 4 bases lay outside the gene matches. Germline-derived CDR1 and CDR2 are KGHDR and SFDVKD. CDR3 nucleotide sequence: TGTGCCACCAGTGATAGCAGGGGGCCCAACACCGGGGAGCTGTTTTTT. This gives the protein CATSDSRGPNTGELFF.

This clonotype turned up a few times. J is TRBJ2-2 and V is TRBV18; D ambiguous. The germline V gene encodes CDR1 KGHSH and CDR2 LQKENI. Trimming cost V 2 bases and J 5 bases, with 9 bases left between them. The CDR3 totals 14 residues. The DNA of the CDR3 is TGTGCCAGCTCACCATCAAGAGAGACCGGGGAGCTGTTTTTT. Translation gives CASSPSRETGELFF.

This clonotype was found a few times. The chain links TRBV27 to TRBJ2-6; no definite D call. CDR3 size: 17 residues. Trimming removed 5 bases at V and 4 bases at J, with 18 bases between. Germline V lookup: CDR1 MNHEY, CDR2 SMNVEV (reference sequence). Written as DNA, the CDR3 is TGTGCCAGCAGTCTCCTAGTAACTGGCGCCGGGGCCAACGTCCTGACTTTC. This translates into CASSLLVTGAGANVLTF.

Only a few counts were recorded for this clonotype. The V and J genes are TRBV20-1 and TRBJ2-1; tentatively, D is TRBD2 (6 bases). V was clipped by 2 bases and J by 0 bases, with 14 bases between them. Germline V gene data show CDR1 as DFQATT and CDR2 as SNEGSKA (reference sequence). The CDR3 sequence is 16 residues long. In DNA form, the CDR3 reads TGCAGTGCTAGATCGGCTGGCGGGGCCTCCTACAATGAGCAGTTCTTC. As protein: CSARSAGGASYNEQFF.

J is TRBJ1-1 and V is TRBV5-1; possible D gene TRBD1, 5 bases. The germline gives CDR1 SGHRS, CDR2 YFSETQ. With 6 bases removed from V and 5 bases from J, the gap between germline ends came to 17 bases. The CDR3 is made up of 14 amino acids. The DNA of the CDR3 is TGCGCCAGCACCCCGGCGATCGGGGGAACTGAAGCTTTCTTT. This gives the protein CASTPAIGGTEAFF.

This clonotype was counted between two and nine times. The rearrangement links TRBV20-1 to TRBJ2-7; TRBD2 aligns across 13 bases. Germline V gives CDR1 DFQATT, CDR2 SNEGSKA (reference sequence). With 6 bases clipped from V and 4 bases from J, the junction kept 0 bases outside the gene matches. The CDR3 spans 12 residues. CDR3 amino acids: CSALAGGYEQYF. The CDR3 bases are TGCAGTGCACTAGCGGGAGGGTACGAGCAGTACTTC.

The chain combines TRBV5-1 with TRBJ1-2; no reliable D call. This CDR3 has 12 residues. In germline, CDR1 is SGHRS, CDR2 YFSETQ. The germline V and J ends were trimmed by 1 base and 6 bases, with 7 bases remaining between them. The CDR3 loop is CASSLPGNGYTF. DNA for the CDR3: TGCGCCAGCAGCTTGCCGGGTAATGGCTACACCTTC. Combining the CDR3 with reference TRBV5-1 and TRBJ1-2 gives the whole variable domain KAGVTQTPRYLIKTRGQQVTLSCSPISGHRSVSWYQQTPGQGLQFLFEYFSETQRNKGNFPGRFSGRQFSNSRSEMNVSTLELGDSALYLCASSLPGNGYTFGSGTRLTVV.

V and J are TRBV7-2 and TRBJ2-7, with 11 bases identical to TRBD2. The CDR3 length is 17 residues. J lost 5 bases, V lost 0 bases, and 9 bases had no gene match. Germline V gives CDR1 SGHTA, CDR2 FQGNSA. DNA of the CDR3: TGTGCCAGCAGCTTAGCGCCGGGACTAGCGGAAGGGAACGAGCAGTACTTC. Amino acid sequence: CASSLAPGLAEGNEQYF.

The chain has TRBV20-1 and TRBJ2-1; D is undetermined. The CDR3 totals 13 residues. V was shortened by 3 bases and J by 8 bases, with 14 bases between the two germline ends. Germline V CDR1 and CDR2: DFQATT, SNEGSKA (reference sequence). The CDR3 DNA reads as TGCAGTGCTAGTTCCACGTTTGGGGATGAGCAGTTCTTC. This gives the protein CSASSTFGDEQFF.

This clonotype was seen only a few times. The V and J genes are TRBV5-1 and TRBJ1-1, with 9 bases identical to TRBD1. Trimming took 4 bases from V and 2 from J; bases not matched to a gene: 6. From germline, CDR1 is SGHRS and CDR2 YFSETQ. The CDR3 sequence is 15 residues long. CDR3 coding DNA: TGCGCCAGCAGCGTAGGGACAGGGCTTAACACTGAAGCTTTCTTT. Its protein product is CASSVGTGLNTEAFF.

This chain connects TRBV20-1 to TRBJ2-7, with 8 positions matching TRBD2. V was clipped by 5 bases and J by 2 bases; unmatched bases: 8. The CDR3 runs 14 residues. Germline assignment: CDR1 DFQATT and CDR2 SNEGSKA (reference sequence). CDR3 bases: TGCAGTGCTCCGGGACTAGAATTTCCCTACGAGCAGTACTTC. Translation: CSAPGLEFPYEQYF.

DNA for the CDR3: TGTGCCAGCAGCGGCCGAACAGGGAAGGATGGCTACACCTTC. This sequence encodes CASSGRTGKDGYTF. V gene TRBV2 combines with J gene TRBJ1-2; tentative D call: TRBD1 (6 bases). From germline, CDR1 is SNHLY and CDR2 FYNNEI. CDR3 length: 14 amino acids. V lost 6 bases and J 6 bases, leaving 17 bases between the germline ends. Together with reference TRBV2 and TRBJ1-2, the CDR3 gives the full variable domain: EPEVTQTPSHQVTQMGQEVILRCVPISNHLYFYWYRQILGQKVEFLVSFYNNEISEKSEIFDDQFSVERPDGSNFTLKIRSTKLEDSAMYFCASSGRTGKDGYTFGSGTRLTVV.

V gene TRBV12-3 or TRBV12-4 combines with J gene TRBJ2-2; D not resolved. Trimming removed 9 bases from V and 0 bases from J, with 8 bases in between. The CDR3 sequence is 13 residues long. Written as DNA, the CDR3 is TGTGCCAGTCTCGAAACGAACACCGGGGAGCTGTTTTTT. It is translated as CASLETNTGELFF.

This clonotype was counted ten times or more. The CDR3 reads CSGSTERYAEAFF. The CDR3 nucleotides read TGCAGCGGTTCGACGGAGAGGTACGCTGAAGCTTTCTTT. The chain couples TRBV29-1 to TRBJ1-1; no reliable D call. Germline lookup yields CDR1 SQVTM and CDR2 ANQGSEA. This CDR3 contains 13 residues. Trimming stripped 7 bases from V and 6 bases from J, with 18 bases between.

This sequence joins TRBV20-1 and TRBJ1-1; D may be TRBD1 (5 bases). Between the trimmed V and J ends, which lost 1 base and 3 bases, there was a span of 9 bases. CDR1 is DFQATT, CDR2 SNEGSKA, per germline (reference sequence). The CDR3 sequence is 13 residues long. Here the CDR3 DNA reads TGCAGTGCTAGAGGGGACGGCTACACTGAAGCTTTCTTT. Its translation is CSARGDGYTEAFF.